This T cell receptor (beta chain) was captured by sequencing in a study of shared clonotypes between healthy human individuals. A remark on this clone: Antigen unknown.

Study results and caveats: The study found about 5% of naive CD4 clonotypes shared across four donors.

Samples underwent the assay at deep level. As originally analysed: Junction-only sequences produced by ImmunoSEQ had no quality scores, so filtering differed. Some clones are missing from TCRdb's copy, which holds only in-frame ones; the method was immunoSEQ multiplex PCR. V and J calls and clone size come straight from that table; D and trimming were deduced from the DNA. The sample contains roughly 1,500,000 clones, 98% to 99% of which appear only once. The sequenced sample was naive CD4+ T cells sorted from blood. Described subset: CD45RA+ positively selected. The sequence was obtained from a young man in good health.

This chain's CDR3 is CASSSDRAALLFRLTEAFF. The CDR3 DNA is TGTGCCAGCAGCTCGGACAGGGCCGCTCTTTTATTCCGGCTCACTGAAGCTTTCTTT. The chain joins TRBV27 to TRBJ1-1, with TRBD1 matching 8 bases. V lost 6 bases, J lost 4 bases, and 22 bases stayed unmatched. CDR3 length equals 19 residues. Germline CDR1 reads MNHEY; CDR2 reads SMNVEV (reference sequence).